The 23 T cell receptor beta chains below all came from one sample that was sequenced in a study of technical replicates of blood from a handful of donors. Some clones are missing from TCRdb's copy, which holds only in-frame ones; the method was immunoSEQ multiplex PCR. The sample yields over 30,000 clones, around 90% seen once. Sequenced material: PBMCs. The receptors were gathered from a human donor in good health. Some clones in this sample may be carry-over from other donors' samples.

This sequence joins TRBV6-1 and TRBJ2-5; 8 positions match TRBD2. J lost 3 bases, V lost 6 bases, and 6 bases had no gene match. This CDR3 has 14 residues. Germline-derived CDR1 and CDR2 are MNHNS and SASEGT. The CDR3 DNA follows: TGTGCCAGCAGGGCCGGGACTAGGGAAGAGACCCAGTACTTC. It encodes CASRAGTREETQYF.

This chain links TRBV7-9 with TRBJ2-5; 8 nucleotides match TRBD2. Germline V gene sequence: CDR1 SEHNR, CDR2 FQNEAQ (reference sequence). The CDR3 is made up of 17 amino acids. Germline trimming cut 3 bases from V and 1 base from J; bases unmatched to any gene: 10. CDR3 coding DNA: TGTGCCAGCAGCTTGCCCGTGGGGCGGGGGGCCCAAGAGACCCAGTACTTC. Protein product: CASSLPVGRGAQETQYF.

This chain connects TRBV7-9 to TRBJ2-7; TRBD1 is a possible D gene (6 bases). This CDR3 contains 12 residues. CDR1 and CDR2 (germline): SEHNR, FQNEAQ (reference sequence). Trimming took off 5 bases at V and 3 bases at J, with 8 bases between the two ends. The CDR3 DNA is TGTGCCAGCAGCCAGGGGATCTACGAGCAGTACTTC. Translation gives CASSQGIYEQYF.

The J gene is TRBJ2-1, the V gene TRBV29-1; TRBD2 aligns across 10 bases. This CDR3 region has 14 residues. The V and J ends lost 7 bases and 6 bases, in that order; junction bases with no gene match: 9. Germline CDR1 reads SQVTM; CDR2 reads ANQGSEA. The CDR3 sequence: CSDTGTSAINEQFF. In nucleotides, the CDR3 is TGCAGCGACACAGGGACTAGCGCAATCAATGAGCAGTTCTTC.

This sequence joins TRBV7-9 and TRBJ2-1; 8 bases align to TRBD2. In germline, CDR1 is SEHNR, CDR2 FQNEAQ (reference sequence). The length of the CDR3 is 15 residues. V was clipped by 1 base and J by 5 bases; unmatched bases: 4. CDR3 DNA sequence: TGTGCCAGCAGCTTAGGCACTAGCGGCAACAATGAGCAGTTCTTC. Its protein is CASSLGTSGNNEQFF.

The V and J genes are TRBV18 and TRBJ1-2; D is possibly TRBD1 (6 bases). Per the germline V gene, CDR1 is KGHSH and CDR2 is LQKENI. The V end was cut by 4 bases, the J end by 2 bases, with 8 bases between. The CDR3 has 13 residues. CDR3 sequence: CASSLDRNYGYTF. CDR3 sequence (DNA): TGTGCCAGCTCACTGGACAGAAACTATGGCTACACCTTC.

Written as DNA, the CDR3 is TGTGCCAGCAGCTTGGTTGCAGGGGGCGGGTATGGCTACACCTTC. The encoded protein is CASSLVAGGGYGYTF. The chain is built from TRBV5-5 and TRBJ1-2; 8 nucleotides agree with TRBD1. Germline values: CDR1 SGHKS, CDR2 YYEKEE (reference sequence). The V segment lost 0 bases and the J segment 5 bases; nucleotides outside the gene matches: 6. This CDR3 has 15 residues.

The chain uses TRBV5-3 and TRBJ2-5; no clear D. TRBV5-3 is assigned to the ORF class and has an uncertain function. The CDR3 loop spans 11 amino acids. Trimming removed 6 bases from V and 5 bases from J, with 8 bases in between. Here the CDR3 reads CARTLGETQYF. The CDR3 DNA reads as TGTGCCAGAACCCTAGGCGAGACCCAGTACTTC.

The chain joins TRBV7-9 to TRBJ1-2; D is uncertain. V was trimmed by 1 base and J by 3 bases, leaving 15 bases between them. Germline V gene data show CDR1 as SEHNR and CDR2 as FQNEAQ (reference sequence). This CDR3 has 16 residues. The DNA for the CDR3 is TGTGCCAGCAGCTTAGGGGAACGGGGTTTTGACTATGGCTACACCTTC. Amino acids: CASSLGERGFDYGYTF.

This chain joins TRBV13 and TRBJ1-6; D possibly corresponds to TRBD1 (5 bases). CDR1 is PRHDT, CDR2 FYEKMQ, per germline (reference sequence). This CDR3 contains 14 residues. The ends were cut back, 0 bases at V and 10 bases at J, with 10 bases in the middle. Here the CDR3 reads CASSLGGVGSPLHF. The CDR3 DNA sequence: TGTGCCAGCAGCTTAGGAGGGGTCGGGTCACCCCTCCACTTT. Complete variable domain (other parts from reference TRBV13 and TRBJ1-6): AAGVIQSPRHLIKEKRETATLKCYPIPRHDTVYWYQQGPGQDPQFLISFYEKMQSDKGSIPDRFSAQQFSDYHSELNMSSLELGDSALYFCASSLGGVGSPLHFGNGTRLTVT.

This chain joins TRBV7-2 and TRBJ1-2; D ambiguous. V shed 2 bases and J shed 7 bases, with 11 bases lying between them. The CDR3 spans 13 residues. The V gene's germline CDR1 is SGHTA and CDR2 FQGNSA. CDR3 nucleotide sequence: TGTGCCAGCAGCTTACAAGCTTTTGGTGGCTACACCTTC. It translates to CASSLQAFGGYTF.

The chain recombines TRBV5-6 with TRBJ2-7; D call uncertain. This CDR3 is built from 11 residues. The V gene's germline CDR1 is SGHDT and CDR2 YYEEEE. The germline V and J ends were trimmed by 3 bases and 3 bases, with 4 bases remaining between them. The CDR3 coding sequence is TGTGCCAGCAGCTCCTACTACGAGCAGTACTTC. This codes for CASSSYYEQYF. Based on the CDR3 plus reference TRBV5-6 and TRBJ2-7, the full variable domain is DAGVTQSPTHLIKTRGQQVTLRCSPKSGHDTVSWYQQALGQGPQFIFQYYEEEERQRGNFPDRFSGHQFPNYSSELNVNALLLGDSALYLCASSSYYEQYFGPGTRLTVT.

The chain combines TRBV6-5 with TRBJ2-4; 7 positions match TRBD1. The CDR3 covers 15 residues. Germline V gene data show CDR1 as MNHEY and CDR2 as SVGAGI. V trimming: 2 bases; J trimming: 6 bases; junction bases outside the gene matches: 7. CDR3 nucleotides: TGTGCCAGCAGTTACAGCGGACCAGGGGGAAACATTCAGTACTTC. Translated: CASSYSGPGGNIQYF.

This chain connects TRBV4-2 to TRBJ1-1; maybe TRBD1 (5 bases). V was cut by 7 bases and J by 0 bases, with 12 bases left in between. CDR1 is LGHNA, CDR2 YNFKEQ, per germline. This CDR3 has 14 residues. The CDR3 DNA reads as TGTGCCAGCACCCCAGGGTATGTGAACACTGAAGCTTTCTTT. This encodes CASTPGYVNTEAFF.

The V gene is TRBV5-8, the J gene TRBJ1-5; the D is unclear. Trimming pared 4 bases from V and 7 bases from J, leaving 12 bases between. The CDR3 is made up of 13 amino acids. The V gene's germline CDR1 is SGHTS and CDR2 YDEGEE. The CDR3 loop reads CASSRGERQPQHF. CDR3 sequence (DNA): TGTGCCAGCAGCCGGGGAGAGAGACAGCCCCAGCATTTT.

J is TRBJ2-2 and V is TRBV7-2, with 7 bases fitting TRBD1. V lost 7 bases and J lost 0; bases outside the gene matches: 8. The CDR3 is made up of 16 amino acids. The germline gives CDR1 SGHTA, CDR2 FQGNSA. CDR3 nucleotides: TGTGCCAGCACAAAAGGGGGCGGATCGAACACCGGGGAGCTGTTTTTT. Protein product: CASTKGGGSNTGELFF.

This clone was picked up one time. J is TRBJ1-2 and V is TRBV5-6; D remains unclear. Germline V CDR1 and CDR2: SGHDT, YYEEEE. V lost 1 base and J 8 bases, leaving 15 bases between the germline ends. The CDR3 sequence is 14 residues long. Here the CDR3 DNA reads TGTGCCAGCAGCTTGCTCCATTCGGGTTACGGCTACACCTTC. Translated, it gives CASSLLHSGYGYTF.

The chain recombines TRBV7-2 with TRBJ2-2; D perhaps matches TRBD2 (6 bases). Trimming took 5 bases from V and 1 from J, leaving 17 bases between them. From germline, CDR1 is SGHTA and CDR2 FQGNSA. The length of the CDR3 is 17 residues. The CDR3 region is CASSRLVAGWNTGELFF. CDR3 sequence (DNA): TGTGCCAGCAGCCGTTTAGTGGCGGGGTGGAACACCGGGGAGCTGTTTTTT.

The V call is TRBV5-1, the J call TRBJ2-7, with TRBD2 identical over 7 bases. Unmatched junction bases numbered 10, after V lost 4 bases and J lost 3 bases. This CDR3 has 15 amino acids. Germline V gene sequence: CDR1 SGHRS, CDR2 YFSETQ. Written as DNA, the CDR3 is TGCGCCAGCAGCGCGGGGGTGTTACTTATCTACGAGCAGTACTTC. The encoded protein is CASSAGVLLIYEQYF.

The gene calls are TRBV11-2 and TRBJ2-7; tentative D call: TRBD1 (7 bases). Germline CDR1 and CDR2: SGHAT and FQNNGV. Trimming shortened V by 4 bases and J by 0 bases, and 13 bases separated the two germline ends. This CDR3 contains 15 residues. In DNA, the CDR3 is TGTGCCAGCAGCTCACGGGGGACAGTCTCCTACGAGCAGTACTTC. It codes for CASSSRGTVSYEQYF.

The V call is TRBV6-5, the J call TRBJ1-2, with TRBD1 as a possible D gene (6 bases). The CDR3 loop spans 13 amino acids. The V end was cut by 6 bases, the J end by 4 bases, with 12 bases between. Germline lookup yields CDR1 MNHEY and CDR2 SVGAGI. The DNA of the CDR3 is TGTGCCAGCAGACCGGACAGTCTCTATGGCTACACCTTC. This sequence encodes CASRPDSLYGYTF.

V and J are TRBV2 and TRBJ2-3, with a weak D call TRBD2 (5 bases). Germline CDR1 and CDR2: SNHLY and FYNNEI. With 8 bases removed from V and 10 bases from J, the gap between germline ends came to 13 bases. The CDR3 is 11 amino acids. CDR3 nucleotide sequence: TGTGCCAGCGTTAGCGTTGGGGCGCAGTATTTT. As protein: CASVSVGAQYF.

J is TRBJ1-2 and V is TRBV25-1; D is undetermined. V was pared by 1 base and J by 3 bases, with 6 bases between. The CDR3 spans 13 residues. Germline assignment: CDR1 MGHDK and CDR2 SYGVNS. CDR3 sequence: CASSELLYYGYTF. Here the CDR3 DNA reads TGTGCCAGCAGTGAATTACTATACTATGGCTACACCTTC.